This is a list of T cell receptor beta chains from one sample in a study of graft-versus-host responses after intestinal transplantation. The assay was immunoSEQ multiplex PCR, and TCRdb's table has in-frame clones only and misses some. This sample has 35,000 to 45,000 clones; about 90% occur once, and the top ten carry 6% to 7.5%. Source: PBMCs, taken around 270 days after transplant. All receptors come from a human patient who received an intestinal transplant, so some T cells may come from the graft donor. Each CDR3 is given with its conserved first and last residue. The D gene is left open where the match is weak. Clone size appears in some rows only: once, few, many, or a class for an expanded clone.

TRBJ1-1 | - | - | TRBV5-1 | CASSIPKTENTEAFF | TGCGCCAGCAGCATTCCCAAGACAGAGAACACTGAAGCTTTCTTT
TRBJ2-3 | - | TRBD2 | TRBV14 | CASSRGLAGGRGSTDTQYF | TGTGCCAGCAGCCGTGGACTAGCGGGGGGCCGCGGAAGCACAGATACGCAGTATTTT
TRBJ2-2 | - | - | TRBV10-3 | CAIGGTNTGELFF | TGTGCCATCGGCGGGACGAACACCGGGGAGCTGTTTTTT
TRBJ1-2 | - | - | TRBV7-3 | CASSLQGGVGYTF | TGTGCCAGCAGCTTACAGGGAGGGGTTGGCTACACCTTC
TRBJ1-1 | - | - | TRBV30 | CAWSVLENTEAFF | TGTGCCTGGAGTGTACTGGAGAACACTGAAGCTTTCTTT
TRBJ1-2 | - | - | TRBV13 | CASAEARRNGYTF | TGTGCCAGCGCGGAGGCGAGGAGAAATGGCTACACCTTC
TRBJ1-3 | - | - | TRBV9 | CASSLRDISSGNTIYF | TGTGCCAGCAGCCTGCGGGACATAAGCTCTGGAAACACCATATATTTT
TRBJ2-1 | - | - | TRBV7-9 | CASSFLGWNEQFF | TGTGCCAGCAGCTTTCTGGGGTGGAATGAGCAGTTCTTC
TRBJ1-6 | - | TRBD1 | TRBV6-5 | CASSRDRWNSPLHF | TGTGCCAGCAGTCGGGACAGGTGGAATTCACCCCTCCACTTT
TRBJ1-1 | - | TRBD1 | TRBV14 | CASSQGTGGDLNEAFF | TGTGCCAGCAGCCAGGGTACAGGGGGAGATCTTAATGAAGCTTTCTTT
TRBJ1-4 | - | - | TRBV5-3 | CARSLGLPHSTNEKLFF | TGTGCCAGAAGCTTGGGCCTACCTCACTCCACTAATGAAAAACTGTTTTTT
TRBJ1-1 | once | - | TRBV14 | CASSPRPPLEAFF | TGTGCCAGCAGCCCTCGCCCCCCGCTTGAAGCTTTCTTT
TRBJ2-1 | - | - | TRBV7-9 | CASSLALTGMSSEQFF | TGTGCCAGCAGCTTAGCGCTAACTGGCATGTCAAGTGAGCAGTTCTTC
TRBJ2-7 | once | - | TRBV29-1 | CSVETGLLGEQYF | TGCAGCGTTGAAACAGGGCTTCTGGGGGAGCAGTACTTC
TRBJ1-5 | - | - | TRBV12-2 | CASRSRRRGKDQPQHF | TGTGCAAGTCGCTCACGTCGTCGGGGTAAGGATCAGCCCCAGCATTTT
TRBJ2-7 | - | - | TRBV2 | CASSPTRGARIWEQYF | TGTGCCAGCAGTCCGACACGGGGGGCGCGGATCTGGGAGCAGTACTTC
TRBJ1-4 | - | TRBD1 | TRBV27 | CASSTGFAEKLFF | TGTGCCAGTTCGACAGGGTTCGCGGAAAAACTGTTTTTT
TRBJ1-2 | - | TRBD1 | TRBV19 | CASSRDRGKYGYTF | TGTGCCAGTAGTAGGGACAGGGGGAAGTATGGCTACACCTTC
TRBJ2-7 | - | - | TRBV7-2 | CASSLDLYGRYEQYF | TGTGCCAGCAGCTTAGACCTCTATGGACGATACGAGCAGTACTTC
TRBJ1-1 | - | TRBD1 | TRBV25-1 | CAGRDRGDTEAFF | TGTGCCGGACGGGACAGGGGGGACACTGAAGCTTTCTTT
TRBJ1-1 | - | TRBD1 | TRBV6-5 | CASRTGVFAEAFF | TGTGCCAGCAGGACAGGGGTATTTGCTGAAGCTTTCTTT
TRBJ2-3 | - | TRBD2 | TRBV27 | CASRLAGGPTDTQYF | TGTGCCAGCAGGCTAGCGGGGGGGCCGACAGATACGCAGTATTTT
TRBJ2-7 | - | - | TRBV19 | CASSIFGNSYEQYF | TGTGCCAGTAGTATCTTCGGGAACTCCTACGAGCAGTACTTC
TRBJ1-2 | once | - | TRBV6-6 | CASSYDPRGGYTF | TGTGCCAGCAGTTATGACCCCCGTGGGGGCTACACCTTC
TRBJ1-6 | - | - | TRBV2 | CASSDPTTPQNSPLHF | TGTGCCAGCAGTGACCCTACGACCCCTCAGAATTCACCCCTCCACTTT
TRBJ2-2 | - | - | TRBV10-3 | CAISEEGTNTGELFF | TGTGCCATCAGTGAAGAAGGGACGAACACCGGGGAGCTGTTTTTT
TRBJ2-1 | - | - | TRBV7-6 | CASSLTGFSYNEQFF | TGTGCCAGCAGCTTAACGGGGTTCTCCTACAATGAGCAGTTCTTC
TRBJ2-3 | - | TRBD2 | TRBV7-2 | CASSSGLAGGRVYTQYF | TGTGCCAGCAGCTCGGGACTAGCGGGGGGCCGCGTCTATACGCAGTATTTT
TRBJ2-2 | - | - | TRBV7-9 | CASSPLPGELFF | TGTGCCAGCTCTCCCCTGCCAGGGGAGCTGTTTTTT
TRBJ1-5 | - | - | TRBV6-1 | CASNTKGVQPQHF | TGTGCCAGCAATACCAAGGGGGTTCAGCCCCAGCATTTT
TRBJ2-5 | - | TRBD2 | TRBV4-1 | CASSQEIGGGTGETQYF | TGCGCCAGCAGCCAAGAAATAGGCGGGGGGACGGGAGAGACCCAGTACTTC
TRBJ2-2 | - | - | TRBV4-1 | CASSQGGRADTRELFF | TGCGCCAGCAGCCAAGGGGGTAGGGCGGACACCCGGGAGCTGTTTTTT
TRBJ2-1 | few | TRBD2 | TRBV10-1 | CATSALAGGYNEQFF | TGCGCCACCAGCGCTCTAGCGGGGGGTTACAATGAGCAGTTCTTC
TRBJ1-1 | - | - | TRBV10-2 | CASSVGQWNTEAFF | TGCGCCAGCAGTGTGGGACAATGGAACACTGAAGCTTTCTTT
TRBJ1-5 | - | - | TRBV2 | CASKASYYSNQPQHF | TGTGCCAGCAAGGCCAGCTACTATAGCAATCAGCCCCAGCATTTT
TRBJ2-1 | - | - | TRBV6-6 | CASSYRWASYNEQFF | TGTGCCAGCAGTTACAGGTGGGCTTCCTACAATGAGCAGTTCTTC
TRBJ1-3 | once | - | TRBV6-5 | CASSFSRVAGNTIYF | TGTGCCAGCAGTTTTTCCCGGGTAGCCGGAAACACCATATATTTT
TRBJ1-1 | - | TRBD1 | TRBV18 | CASSPRGQGAAEAFF | TGTGCCAGCTCACCACGGGGACAGGGGGCCGCTGAAGCTTTCTTT
TRBJ1-5 | - | TRBD1 | TRBV6-4 | CASSETGGVGNQPQHF | TGTGCCAGCAGTGAAACAGGGGGCGTAGGGAATCAGCCCCAGCATTTT
TRBJ2-1 | - | - | TRBV6-5 | CASRPRTGYNEQFF | TGTGCCAGCAGACCTCGGACCGGGTACAATGAGCAGTTCTTC
TRBJ1-1 | - | - | TRBV6-5 | CASSEQDTFGEAFF | TGTGCCAGCAGTGAACAGGACACCTTCGGAGAAGCTTTCTTT
TRBJ2-7 | - | TRBD2 | TRBV10-3 | CATQSLAGVYEQYF | TGTGCCACCCAAAGCTTAGCGGGGGTGTACGAGCAGTACTTC
TRBJ1-1 | - | - | TRBV7-2 | CASSSPDFPEAFF | TGTGCCAGCAGCTCCCCTGACTTCCCCGAAGCTTTCTTT